This T cell receptor beta chain was captured in a study of T-cell memory formation after mild COVID-19. Study results and caveats: There were some responding clones in pre-infection memory, which suggested that cross-reactive memory had joined.

MiXCR was run by TCRdb on the 5' RACE reads, yielding one entry per CDR3 protein. This sample has a few hundred thousand distinct CDR3 sequences, with roughly 26% found just once. Germline-derived CDR1 and CDR2 are MGHRA and YSYEKL. CDR3 length equals 16 residues. J lost 2 bases, V lost 1 base, and 5 bases had no gene match. As to this clonotype: The target antigen is unknown.

This sequence originates from an adult woman who had mild COVID-19 (a few samples of this study predate the infection). Cell type and time point are not known. The sample was PBMCs or a T cell subset sorted from them (not recorded which). J is TRBJ2-3 and V is TRBV4-1, with 8 positions matching TRBD2. The CDR3 DNA sequence: TGCGCCAGCAGCCAAGCGGCTAGCGGGTTCACAGATACGCAGTATTTT. Protein: CASSQAASGFTDTQYF.